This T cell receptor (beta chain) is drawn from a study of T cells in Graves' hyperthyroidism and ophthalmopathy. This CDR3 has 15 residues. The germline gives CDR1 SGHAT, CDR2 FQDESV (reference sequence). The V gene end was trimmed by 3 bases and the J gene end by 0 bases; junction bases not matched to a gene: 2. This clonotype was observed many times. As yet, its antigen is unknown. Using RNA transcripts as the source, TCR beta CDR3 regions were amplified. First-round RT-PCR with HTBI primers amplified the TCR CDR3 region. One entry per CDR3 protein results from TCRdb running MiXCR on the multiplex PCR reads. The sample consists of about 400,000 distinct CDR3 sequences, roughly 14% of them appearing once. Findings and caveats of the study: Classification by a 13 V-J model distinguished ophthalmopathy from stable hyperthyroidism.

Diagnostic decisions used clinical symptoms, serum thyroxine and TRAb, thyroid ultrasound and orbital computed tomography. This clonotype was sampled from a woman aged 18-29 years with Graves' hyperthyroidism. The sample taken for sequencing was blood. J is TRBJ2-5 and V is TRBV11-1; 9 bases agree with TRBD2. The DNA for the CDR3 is TGTGCCAGCAGCTTTACTAGCGGGTACCAAGAGACCCAGTACTTC. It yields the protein CASSFTSGYQETQYF.